This note documents a single T cell receptor (beta chain) sequence. Its cognate antigen is unknown. The library was made from cDNA and included unique molecular identifiers. TCRdb re-called the PCR reads through MiXCR, storing one row per CDR3 protein. The sample carries hundreds of thousands of distinct CDR3 sequences, around 64% recorded once. These data come from a study of post-analysis software for immune sequencing data. Overall study context: The study covered relapsing-remitting, secondary progressive and progressive-relapsing courses of multiple sclerosis.

Findings of the study overall: The study found significantly lower normalized Chao1 diversity in multiple sclerosis patients than in controls. A handful of TRBV segments were significantly more frequent in patients than in controls. TRBV5-6, TRBV5-1 and TRBV20-1 were among these segments. F measure showed strong co-clustering of same-batch samples.

Germline lookup yields CDR1 SQVTM and CDR2 ANQGSEA. V lost 4 bases, J lost 4 bases, and 10 bases lay in between. The CDR3 sequence is 12 residues long. The chain recombines TRBV29-1 with TRBJ2-5; D might be TRBD2 (5 bases). Specimen: blood. This TCR was recovered from a girl aged 2 to 10 with multiple sclerosis. In nucleotides, the CDR3 is TGCAGCGTTGCGGGAATGGGAGAGACCCAGTACTTC. It translates to CSVAGMGETQYF.